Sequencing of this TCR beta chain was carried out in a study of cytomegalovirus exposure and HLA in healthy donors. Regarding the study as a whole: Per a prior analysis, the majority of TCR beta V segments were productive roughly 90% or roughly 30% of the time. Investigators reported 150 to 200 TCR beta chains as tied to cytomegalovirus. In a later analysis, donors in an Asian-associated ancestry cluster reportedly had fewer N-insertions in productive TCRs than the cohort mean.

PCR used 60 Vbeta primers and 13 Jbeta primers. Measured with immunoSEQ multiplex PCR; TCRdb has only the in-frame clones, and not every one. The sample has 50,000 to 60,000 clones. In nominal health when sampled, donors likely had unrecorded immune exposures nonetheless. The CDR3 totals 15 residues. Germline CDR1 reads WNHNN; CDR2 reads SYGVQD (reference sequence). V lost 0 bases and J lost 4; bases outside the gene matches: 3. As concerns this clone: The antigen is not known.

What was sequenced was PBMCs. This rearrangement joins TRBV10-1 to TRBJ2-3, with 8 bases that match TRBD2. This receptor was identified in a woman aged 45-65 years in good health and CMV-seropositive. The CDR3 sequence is CASSESGLGADTQYF. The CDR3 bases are TGCGCCAGCAGTGAGTCGGGACTAGGAGCAGATACGCAGTATTTT.